The 23 T cell receptor beta chains listed next were all sequenced from one sample in a study of cytomegalovirus exposure and HLA in healthy donors. Use of 60 Vbeta and 13 Jbeta primers characterized the PCR. Repertoires were generated with immunoSEQ multiplex PCR, while TCRdb's copy carries only in-frame clones and drops some. Of approximately 140,000 clones in the sample, almost 80% were seen once. Sample: PBMCs. These receptors all stem from a middle-aged woman in good health and CMV-seropositive.

The chain uses TRBV28 and TRBJ1-5; D gene ambiguous. V was pared by 6 bases and J by 2 bases, with 14 bases between. The CDR3 runs 15 residues. Germline CDR1 reads MDHEN; CDR2 reads SYDVKM. CDR3 nucleotide sequence: TGTGCCAGCAGACTCACGGTGACTGGCAATCAGCCCCAGCATTTT. Protein: CASRLTVTGNQPQHF.

V is TRBV28 and J is TRBJ1-1, with D tentatively TRBD1 (5 bases). Germline assignment: CDR1 MDHEN and CDR2 SYDVKM. V was pared by 2 bases and J by 10 bases, with 11 bases between. This CDR3 is built from 12 residues. CDR3 bases: TGTGCCAGCAGTTTAGGGGGGAGGGGAGCTTTCTTT. Translation gives CASSLGGRGAFF.

The rearrangement uses TRBV19 and TRBJ2-3; 9 nucleotides line up with TRBD2. V shed 3 bases, J shed 2 bases, and the junction held 3 bases outside the gene matches. This CDR3 spans 15 amino acids. Germline V CDR1 and CDR2: LNHDA, SQIVND (reference sequence). For the CDR3, the DNA is TGTGCCAGTAGTATCGCGGGGGGGAACACAGATACGCAGTATTTT. This translates into CASSIAGGNTDTQYF.

In this sample, this clone turned up once. The chain links TRBV5-6 to TRBJ1-2; the match to TRBD1 covers 7 bases. This CDR3 is built from 13 residues. J lost 6 bases, V lost 4 bases, and 6 bases had no gene match. Per germline, CDR1 SGHDT and CDR2 YYEEEE. CDR3 loop: CASSPQGENGYTF. The DNA for the CDR3 is TGTGCCAGCAGCCCTCAGGGGGAGAATGGCTACACCTTC.

This clone was detected a few times. The chain couples TRBV28 to TRBJ1-3; 7 nucleotides line up with TRBD1. Germline CDR1 MDHEN, CDR2 SYDVKM. This CDR3 has 16 residues. V lost 2 bases and J lost 1; bases outside the gene matches: 5. The CDR3 sequence: CASSLEIRGSGNTIYF. CDR3 in DNA: TGTGCCAGCAGTTTAGAAATCAGGGGGTCTGGAAACACCATATATTTT.

This clone came up a few times. The chain couples TRBV30 to TRBJ1-5; D possibly corresponds to TRBD1 (5 bases). CDR1 and CDR2 from the germline V gene are GTSNPN and SVGIG (reference sequence). V gave up 1 base and J gave up 4 bases, with 8 bases separating them. This CDR3 comprises 13 residues. The CDR3 spells CAWSGQLNQPQHF. CDR3 DNA: TGTGCCTGGAGTGGACAGTTAAATCAGCCCCAGCATTTT.

The chain couples TRBV6-5 to TRBJ2-5, with 10 bases fitting TRBD2. The J call may not be correct, given that the DNA end is closer to TRBJ2-7. The CDR3 is 14 residues long. Germline CDR1 reads MNHEY; CDR2 reads SVGAGI. The DNA for the CDR3 is TGTGCCAGCAGGCCGGGACTAGCGACTTACGAGCAGTACTTC. Translating gives CASRPGLATYEQYF.

The table lists this clone with a few counts. V gene TRBV6-1 combines with J gene TRBJ1-3; D not certain. Looked up from germline, CDR1 is MNHNS and CDR2 is SASEGT. V lost 5 bases to trimming and J lost 0 bases, with 8 bases between them. This CDR3 region has 14 residues. CDR3 nucleotides: TGTGCCAGCAGTCGGGTCCTCTCTGGAAACACCATATATTTT. Protein sequence: CASSRVLSGNTIYF.

V usage is TRBV6-1 and J usage is TRBJ1-1, with D maybe TRBD1 (6 bases). CDR3 length: 13 amino acids. The germline V gene encodes CDR1 MNHNS and CDR2 SASEGT. V was shortened by 5 bases and J by 1 base, with 8 bases between the two germline ends. This CDR3 is CASSQTGNTEAFF. The DNA of the CDR3 is TGTGCCAGCAGTCAGACAGGGAACACTGAAGCTTTCTTT.

The chain carries TRBV27 and TRBJ2-7, with 11 bases aligning to TRBD1. Germline-derived CDR1 and CDR2 are MNHEY and SMNVEV (reference sequence). Unmatched junction bases numbered 2, after V lost 1 base and J lost 3 bases. This CDR3 has 15 residues. The CDR3: CASSLYGTGGYEQYF. The DNA for the CDR3 is TGTGCCAGCAGTTTATATGGGACAGGGGGCTACGAGCAGTACTTC.

This clone was seen only once. The CDR3 region has the DNA TGTGCCAGCAGCCCTACACAGGGGGCGAACACTGAAGCTTTCTTT. Translated: CASSPTQGANTEAFF. The V and J genes are TRBV9 and TRBJ1-1; 9 bases are shared with TRBD1. This CDR3 contains 15 residues. J gave up 1 base and V 4 bases, and 5 bases lay outside the gene matches. The germline CDR1 and CDR2 sequences are SGDLS and YYNGEE.

This chain links TRBV2 with TRBJ2-2, with a possible D match to TRBD2 (5 bases). V shed 4 bases and J shed 5 bases, with 11 bases lying between them. This CDR3 contains 14 residues. Germline V gives CDR1 SNHLY, CDR2 FYNNEI. DNA for the CDR3: TGTGCCAGCAGTGGTATGGGCGGGACCGGGGAGCTGTTTTTT. Translation: CASSGMGGTGELFF. The variable domain in full, with the rest retrieved from reference TRBV2 and TRBJ2-2, is EPEVTQTPSHQVTQMGQEVILRCVPISNHLYFYWYRQILGQKVEFLVSFYNNEISEKSEIFDDQFSVERPDGSNFTLKIRSTKLEDSAMYFCASSGMGGTGELFFGEGSRLTVL.

The genes are TRBV5-1 and TRBJ2-3; 7 bases align to TRBD2. Germline trimming cut 7 bases from V and 6 bases from J; bases unmatched to any gene: 14. The germline V gene encodes CDR1 SGHRS and CDR2 YFSETQ. This CDR3 has 15 residues. This chain's CDR3 is CASGGDASSLDTQYF. In nucleotides, the CDR3 is TGCGCCAGCGGGGGGGACGCCTCATCGTTGGATACGCAGTATTTT.

This chain connects TRBV18 to TRBJ2-7; no firm D call. Per germline, CDR1 KGHSH and CDR2 LQKENI. Deletions cut 0 bases from V and 0 bases from J, with 12 bases between. CDR3 length equals 16 residues. The CDR3 protein is CASSPPSKQISYEQYF. The CDR3 DNA follows: TGTGCCAGCTCACCACCTTCGAAGCAAATCTCCTACGAGCAGTACTTC. Complete variable domain (other parts from reference TRBV18 and TRBJ2-7): NAGVMQNPRHLVRRRGQEARLRCSPMKGHSHVYWYRQLPEEGLKFMVYLQKENIIDESGMPKERFSAEFPKEGPSILRIQQVVRGDSAAYFCASSPPSKQISYEQYFGPGTRLTVT.

V is TRBV27 and J is TRBJ2-7; tentatively, D is TRBD1 (5 bases). CDR3 length: 14 residues. Trimming stripped 6 bases from V and 3 bases from J, with 15 bases between. Germline CDR1 is MNHEY and CDR2 is SMNVEV (reference sequence). CDR3 in DNA: TGTGCCAGCAGGGGTGGACAACTGTTCTACGAGCAGTACTTC. Encoded protein: CASRGGQLFYEQYF.

The J gene is TRBJ1-2, the V gene TRBV30; 8 positions agree with TRBD1. The germline V gene has CDR1 GTSNPN and CDR2 SVGIG (reference sequence). The CDR3 runs 12 residues. J gave up 4 bases and V 5 bases, and 3 bases lay outside the gene matches. CDR3 loop: CAWDRGSYGYTF. The CDR3 region has the DNA TGTGCCTGGGACAGGGGATCCTATGGCTACACCTTC. Filled out from reference TRBV30 and TRBJ1-2, the complete variable domain reads SQTIHQWPATLVQPVGSPLSLECTVEGTSNPNLYWYRQAAGRGLQLLFYSVGIGQISSEVPQNLSASRPQDRQFILSSKKLLLSDSGFYLCAWDRGSYGYTFGSGTRLTVV.

This chain uses TRBV5-4 with TRBJ2-3; D remains unclear. CDR3 size: 16 residues. The V and J ends lost 3 bases and 1 base respectively, with 15 bases between them. Germline V gene data show CDR1 as SGHNT and CDR2 as YYREEE (reference sequence). As DNA, the CDR3 is TGTGCCAGCAGCTCAAGAGCTGCTTCGGGCACAGATACGCAGTATTTT. Protein product: CASSSRAASGTDTQYF.

CDR3 sequence: CASGGLGETQYF. DNA for the CDR3: TGTGCCAGCGGGGGACTTGGGGAGACCCAGTACTTC. This chain connects TRBV2 to TRBJ2-5; maybe TRBD2 (6 bases). Germline V gene sequence: CDR1 SNHLY, CDR2 FYNNEI. CDR3 length: 12 residues. V lost 8 bases to trimming and J lost 5 bases, with 12 bases between them.

The table lists this clone with a few counts. The chain links TRBV6-5 to TRBJ1-3, with D perhaps matching TRBD1 (6 bases). The CDR3 loop spans 14 amino acids. Between the trimmed V and J ends, which lost 5 bases and 5 bases, there was a span of 13 bases. Germline values: CDR1 MNHEY, CDR2 SVGAGI. This CDR3 reads CASSKGGSRNTIYF. Written as DNA, the CDR3 is TGTGCCAGCAGTAAAGGGGGATCGCGAAACACCATATATTTT.

This chain joins TRBV19 and TRBJ1-1; D not resolved. Germline assignment: CDR1 LNHDA and CDR2 SQIVND (reference sequence). This CDR3 contains 13 residues. Trimming left V 4 bases short and J 8 bases short, with 14 bases between. The DNA of the CDR3 is TGTGCCAGTAGTACCTCGAAAGCCCGGGAAGCTTTCTTT. Its translation is CASSTSKAREAFF.

This sequence joins TRBV6-7 and TRBJ1-4; D uncertain. TRBV6-7 is filed as an ORF, its function uncertain. The V end lost 2 bases, the J end lost 1 base, and 5 bases lay between the germline ends. This CDR3 spans 14 amino acids. The CDR3, as DNA: TGTGCCAGCAGTTACAGCGGAACTAATGAAAAACTGTTTTTT. Protein sequence: CASSYSGTNEKLFF.

V gene TRBV7-2 combines with J gene TRBJ2-5; TRBD2 agrees at 8 bases. Losses at the gene ends were 2 bases for V and 4 bases for J; bases not matched to a gene: 3. The V gene's germline CDR1 is SGHTA and CDR2 FQGNSA. The CDR3 is 14 residues long. The CDR3: CASSLQAGVETQYF. CDR3 nucleotides: TGTGCCAGCAGCTTACAAGCGGGGGTAGAGACCCAGTACTTC.

The rearrangement uses TRBV18 and TRBJ1-2, with 7 bases aligning to TRBD1. Trimming removed 1 base from V and 8 bases from J; junction bases left unmatched: 7. Germline CDR1 reads KGHSH; CDR2 reads LQKENI. CDR3 length equals 14 residues. For the CDR3, the DNA is TGTGCCAGCTCACCACTCGTCCAGGGGGAAGGCTACACCTTC. It is translated as CASSPLVQGEGYTF. Full variable domain (remainder filled in from reference TRBV18 and TRBJ1-2): NAGVMQNPRHLVRRRGQEARLRCSPMKGHSHVYWYRQLPEEGLKFMVYLQKENIIDESGMPKERFSAEFPKEGPSILRIQQVVRGDSAAYFCASSPLVQGEGYTFGSGTRLTVV.